Listed below are T cell receptor beta chains from one sample, sequenced in a study of identical twins. In TCRdb, the 5' RACE reads were re-called with MiXCR into one record per CDR3 protein. The sample records roughly 490,000 distinct CDR3 sequences, approximately 14% being singletons. This same sample was also part of a study on yellow fever vaccine responses in identical twins.

Sequenced input: CD4+ T cells sorted from blood. These receptors were collected from a woman aged 18-29 years in good health. CDR3s include the opening cysteine and the closing phenylalanine or tryptophan. The D gene is left open where the match is weak. Expanded clones are given a class, and other clones once, few, many or no size at all.

clone_size d_call j_call v_call cdr3_nt cdr3_aa
many TRBD1 TRBJ2-1 TRBV12-3/TRBV12-4 TGTGCCAGCAGTCCCCGACAGGGGACCCCCTACAATGAGCAGTTCTTC CASSPRQGTPYNEQFF
. TRBD1 TRBJ2-1 TRBV24-1 TGTGCCACCAGTGGCCAGGGGGTTAGTGAGCAGTTCTTC CATSGQGVSEQFF
. TRBD1 TRBJ1-1 TRBV6-1 TGTGCCAGCAGCAACAGGGGTATGAACACTGAAGCTTTCTTT CASSNRGMNTEAFF
. . TRBJ2-2 TRBV5-1 TGCGCCAGCAGCTTGGAACCAGGCGCGTTCGGGGAGCTGTTTTTT CASSLEPGAFGELFF
. . TRBJ2-5 TRBV6-2/TRBV6-3 TGTGCCAGCAGTTACTTGGGTCGGGGGGCCGCAGAGACCCAGTACTTC CASSYLGRGAAETQYF
few TRBD1 TRBJ1-2 TRBV4-3 TGCGCCAGCAGCCAAGTAAGGGGGCTCGGCTATGGCTACACCTTC CASSQVRGLGYGYTF
once . TRBJ2-6 TRBV6-1 TGTGCCAGCAGTGAATATCACAGGGTGGGCTCTGGGGCCAACGTCCTGACTTTC CASSEYHRVGSGANVLTF
many . TRBJ2-5 TRBV5-1 TGCGCCAGCAGCTTGGATACCGGAGAGACCCAGTACTTC CASSLDTGETQYF
many TRBD2 TRBJ2-3 TRBV28 TGTGCCAGCGGGTCCGGGGGGAATCGAGATACGCAGTATTTT CASGSGGNRDTQYF
. TRBD1 TRBJ2-2 TRBV5-5 TGTGCCAGCAGCGGGGGACAGGCCATCACCGGGGAGCTGTTTTTT CASSGGQAITGELFF
many TRBD1 TRBJ2-1 TRBV29-1 TGCAGCGTGGACAGGGGGTTCAATGAGCAGTTCTTC CSVDRGFNEQFF
few . TRBJ2-7 TRBV5-1 TGCGCCAGCAGCGCCGGGCCTACGGCCTACGAGCAGTACTTC CASSAGPTAYEQYF
. . TRBJ2-7 TRBV7-2 TGTGCCAGCAGCTTAATGCCGCCAGAAGAGCAGTACTTC CASSLMPPEEQYF
. . TRBJ2-3 TRBV5-4 TGTGCCAGCAGCTTGTATTCCGGGACCATGGGAGCAGATACGCAGTATTTT CASSLYSGTMGADTQYF
. . TRBJ1-3 TRBV5-1 TGCGCCAGCAGCTTGGACGACTCTGGAAACACCATATATTTT CASSLDDSGNTIYF
. . TRBJ1-1 TRBV5-1 TGCGCCAGCAGCTTTGGAGTAGGGGTGAACACTGAAGCTTTCTTT CASSFGVGVNTEAFF
. . TRBJ2-4 TRBV11-2 TGTGCCAGCAGCTTCCGACACATCAAAAACATTCAGTACTTC CASSFRHIKNIQYF
. . TRBJ2-3 TRBV7-3 TGTGCCAGCAGCTTAACTGGTGGCAAGATAGGCACAGATACGCAGTATTTT CASSLTGGKIGTDTQYF
. TRBD1 TRBJ1-5 TRBV12-3/TRBV12-4 TGTGCCAGCAGTTTTGGGGGGAGGGGACAGGGCAATCAGCCCCAGCATTTT CASSFGGRGQGNQPQHF
few . TRBJ2-3 TRBV18 TGTGCCAGCTCACCCGGGAAGGGAAGCACAGATACGCAGTATTTT CASSPGKGSTDTQYF
few . TRBJ2-1 TRBV12-3/TRBV12-4 TGTGCCAGCAGTGCCTGGAGGGGAAGGGGGTACAATGAGCAGTTCTTC CASSAWRGRGYNEQFF
many . TRBJ2-3 TRBV9 TGTGCCAGCAGCGACACCAAGGACGCAGGGTGGACGCAGTATTTT CASSDTKDAGWTQYF
. TRBD1 TRBJ1-5 TRBV7-6 TGTGCCAGCAGCTCAGGGGCGGCAGGGGGCGCGGAGCCCCAGCATTTT CASSSGAAGGAEPQHF
. . TRBJ2-5 TRBV6-5 TGTGCCAGCAGTTCGGGACAACTCAAGCCAGAGACCCAGTACTTC CASSSGQLKPETQYF
. TRBD1 TRBJ2-3 TRBV5-4 TGTGCCAGCAGCTTAGACAGGGGGCCCCCCCAGAAGCAGTATTTT CASSLDRGPPQKQYF
once TRBD2 TRBJ2-5 TRBV2 TGTGCCAGCAGCCGGATCCGGGGGGGGGGCTCGGAGACCCAGTACTTC CASSRIRGGGSETQYF
many . TRBJ1-1 TRBV3-1 TGTGCCAGCAGCCAAGGTCCGAGGGCTGAAGCTTTCTTT CASSQGPRAEAFF
many . TRBJ2-7 TRBV29-1 TGCAGCGTAACCTGGGACCGGTACGAGCAGTACTTC CSVTWDRYEQYF
few TRBD2 TRBJ2-1 TRBV6-2/TRBV6-3 TGTGCCAGCAGCCCGGGGACTAGCGGGAAGTCCTCCTACAATGAGCAGTTCTTC CASSPGTSGKSSYNEQFF
. . TRBJ2-5 TRBV29-1 TGCAGCGTTATATCGTGGCAGACCCAGTACTTC CSVISWQTQYF
many . TRBJ2-7 TRBV12-3/TRBV12-4 TGTGCCAGCAGTTTAGCCACAGGCTCCTACGAGCAGTACTTC CASSLATGSYEQYF
many TRBD1 TRBJ2-1 TRBV29-1 TGCAGCACGACTCGAGGGACAGGGTACAATGAGCAGTTCTTC CSTTRGTGYNEQFF
few TRBD1 TRBJ2-2 TRBV10-3 TGTGCCATCAGTGAGCTACAGGGGTTAAGAACCGGGGAGCTGTTTTTT CAISELQGLRTGELFF
many . TRBJ2-1 TRBV6-2/TRBV6-3 TGTGCCAGCAGTTACTCTCCCCCGGGTTTCAATGAGCAGTTCTTC CASSYSPPGFNEQFF
few . TRBJ1-6 TRBV11-2 TGTGCCAGCAGCCCGACAAAAGCTAGTTCACCCCTCCACTTT CASSPTKASSPLHF
few . TRBJ2-2 TRBV12-3/TRBV12-4 TGTGCCACTAGTTGGGCTTGGACCGGGGAGCTGTTTTTT CATSWAWTGELFF
. . TRBJ2-2 TRBV6-5 TGTGCCAGCAGTTACGTGAGGGGGGGGACCGGGGAGCTGTTTTTT CASSYVRGGTGELFF
. TRBD2 TRBJ2-3 TRBV6-5 TGTGCCAGCAGTTACCGTGCGGGGGAGACAGATACGCAGTATTTT CASSYRAGETDTQYF
many TRBD2 TRBJ2-2 TRBV20-1 TGCAGTGCTCCCCCTCTAGGGAGGGACACCGGGGAGCTGTTTTTT CSAPPLGRDTGELFF
few TRBD1 TRBJ2-1 TRBV12-5 TGTGCTAGTGGTTTGGCCACCGGGACAGACCTCTACAATGAGCAGTTCTTC CASGLATGTDLYNEQFF
. . TRBJ2-7 TRBV3-1 TGTGCCGGCAGCCAAGATTGGGCAGGAGGAATCGAGCAGTACTTC CAGSQDWAGGIEQYF
. TRBD2 TRBJ2-1 TRBV29-1 TGCAGCGTTTCTAGCGGGAGCGGGCATGAGCAGTTCTTC CSVSSGSGHEQFF
. TRBD1 TRBJ2-7 TRBV24-1 TGTGCCACCAGTGGAGACAGGGCCTACGAGCAGTACTTC CATSGDRAYEQYF
few . TRBJ2-7 TRBV27 TGTGCCAGCAGTTTTATAGGGAACGAGCAGTACTTC CASSFIGNEQYF